Sequencing of this T cell receptor beta chain was carried out in a study of blood T cell repertoires in COVID-19. The wider study: Specimens from acute and convalescent COVID-19 originated in the United States, Italy and Spain. The analysed material was cDNA or gDNA that came from T cells, B-cell-depleted T cells, or PBMCs.

CDR1 is SGHNT, CDR2 YYREEE, per germline (reference sequence). The CDR3 is 13 residues long. Trimming pared 0 bases from V and 6 bases from J, leaving 9 bases between. Per the original data handling: For nucleated cells, counts were estimated from reference gene primer amplification. Only in-frame clones appear in the TCRdb table, and some are missing; sequencing was by immunoSEQ multiplex PCR. That table supplies the V and J calls and clone size; D and trimming were determined from the DNA. Among tens of thousands of clones listed, roughly 90% were seen once. This chain joins TRBV5-4 and TRBJ1-2; D may be TRBD1 (5 bases). Sequenced: peripheral blood. The receptor comes from a woman aged 60-75 years with acute or convalescent COVID-19. This CDR3 is CASSLAGIDGYTF. The CDR3 DNA is TGTGCCAGCAGCTTGGCAGGGATAGATGGCTACACCTTC.